The sequence of this T cell receptor beta chain was determined in a study of blood T cell repertoires in COVID-19 (dated by TCRdb to between 2020 and 2021). Turning to the overall study: The collaborator samples originated in the United States, Italy and Spain and spanned the acute and convalescent phases of COVID-19. The material from the prospective study consisted of cDNA or gDNA derived from T cells, B-cell-depleted T cells, or PBMCs. The dataset comprised deeply sampled blood TCRbeta repertoires from subjects exposed to, actively infected with, or recovered from COVID-19. The repertoires were made available in a free public database intended to serve as a resource for research on the immune response to SARS-CoV-2. The samples were drawn from two sources: the first 160 participants of the ongoing ImmuneRACE study, and 1,000 to 1,500 subjects contributed by 6 global collaborators. Nearly every sample came with metadata listing a de-identified subject ID, COVID-19 status, age in years and sex. Where available, HLA class I and class II types were taken from metadata supplied by the sample provider and were not determined by assay-based typing.

The immunoSEQ Assay, a bias-controlled multiplex PCR, was used to amplify TCRbeta CDR3 regions from genomic DNA. Processing in the source paper ran as follows. The number of nucleated cells in each sample was estimated from the amplification of reference gene primers within the assay. Sequence reads were collapsed and filtered to measure the absolute abundance of every unique TCRbeta CDR3 rearrangement. For each sample, productive Simpson clonality was calculated by taking the square root of Simpson's diversity index across productive rearrangements. TCRdb took over this immuneACCESS table, retaining in-frame rearrangements with V and J assigned. Such tables are incomplete; in checked studies, under half of the missing clones stem from an unresolved V gene, and the remainder is unexplained. V, J and clone size reflect that table, while D and trimming were determined from the DNA. The sample yields some 140,000 clones; over 65% were counted once. The ten largest clonotypes hold under 2% of the sample.

This clone has a single count. It lacks a known antigen. No base qualities exist here, and no much larger clone lies one base off it. Collaborating institutions collected whole blood in K2EDTA tubes following their own protocols. For TCRbeta analysis, collaborators shipped samples in one of three forms: frozen whole blood, isolated PBMCs, or DNA extracted from either of those sample types. On the study overall, not on this receptor specifically: The amount of clinical and demographic metadata varied by source and participant and was provided uncurated.

The CDR3 runs 16 residues from the cysteine to the phenylalanine. Only the CDR3 region is kept as DNA, spanning 48 bases read in frame from base 1. CDR1 and CDR2, per the germline V gene (reference sequence), are LNHDA and SQIVND. V loses 5 bases of germline sequence and J loses 3 bases, and the interval between the two ends is 17 bases. The rearrangement combines TRBV19 with TRBJ1-5, with the D segment identity uncertain. This sequence originates from an elderly man with acute or convalescent COVID-19. Sequenced: peripheral blood. Read as DNA, the sequence is TGTGCCAGTAGTGGGTCAGGCGGGAGATTCAATCAGCCCCAGCATTTT. Its amino acids are CASSGSGGRFNQPQHF.